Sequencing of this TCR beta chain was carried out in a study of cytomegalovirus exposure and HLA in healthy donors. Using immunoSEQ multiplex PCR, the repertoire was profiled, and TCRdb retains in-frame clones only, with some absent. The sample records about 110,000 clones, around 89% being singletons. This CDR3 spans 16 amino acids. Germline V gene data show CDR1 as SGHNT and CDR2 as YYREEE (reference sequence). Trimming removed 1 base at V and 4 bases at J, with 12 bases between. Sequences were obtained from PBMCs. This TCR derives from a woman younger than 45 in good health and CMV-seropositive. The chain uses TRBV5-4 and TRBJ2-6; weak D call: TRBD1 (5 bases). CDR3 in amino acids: CASSLPGARGANVLTF. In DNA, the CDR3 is TGTGCCAGCAGCTTGCCTGGGGCGCGGGGGGCCAACGTCCTGACTTTC. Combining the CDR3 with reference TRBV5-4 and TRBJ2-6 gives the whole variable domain ETGVTQSPTHLIKTRGQQVTLRCSSQSGHNTVSWYQQALGQGPQFIFQYYREEENGRGNFPPRFSGLQFPNYSSELNVNALELDDSALYLCASSLPGARGANVLTFGAGSRLTVL.